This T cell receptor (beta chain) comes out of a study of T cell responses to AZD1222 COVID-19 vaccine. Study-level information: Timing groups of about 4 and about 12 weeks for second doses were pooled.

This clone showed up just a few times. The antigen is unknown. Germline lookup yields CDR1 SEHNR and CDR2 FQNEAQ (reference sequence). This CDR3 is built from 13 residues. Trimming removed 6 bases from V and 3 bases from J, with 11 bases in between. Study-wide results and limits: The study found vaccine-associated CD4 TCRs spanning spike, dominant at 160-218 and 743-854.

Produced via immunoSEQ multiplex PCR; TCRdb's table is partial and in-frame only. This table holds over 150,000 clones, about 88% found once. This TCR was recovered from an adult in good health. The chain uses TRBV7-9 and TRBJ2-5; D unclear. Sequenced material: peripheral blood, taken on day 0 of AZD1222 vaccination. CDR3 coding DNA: TGTGCCAGCAGGCGGACGGAAGAAGAGACCCAGTACTTC. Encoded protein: CASRRTEEETQYF.